This entry lists 2 T cell receptor beta chains sequenced from one sample in a study of blood T cell repertoires in COVID-19. This table comes from immunoSEQ multiplex PCR, and its TCRdb copy is limited to in-frame clones, with some not included. Here the sample spans over 150,000 clones, 70% to 90% being singletons. The sample consisted of peripheral blood. All receptors come from a man aged 35-49 years with acute or convalescent COVID-19.

This clone was found once. The CDR3 bases are TGCGCCAGCAGCCAAGTCACAGGGATTTTACCCTACAATGAGCAGTTCTTC. Translated, it gives CASSQVTGILPYNEQFF. V and J are TRBV4-1 and TRBJ2-1; perhaps TRBD1 as D (6 bases). The V end lost 1 base, the J end lost 2 bases, and 15 bases lay between the germline ends. Germline V gene lookup returns CDR1 MGHRA and CDR2 YSYEKL. This CDR3 comprises 17 residues.

This clone occurred once. The J gene is TRBJ1-1, the V gene TRBV6-1; weak D call: TRBD1 (5 bases). The CDR3 runs to 14 residues. Trimming took off 3 bases at V and 3 bases at J, with 11 bases between the two ends. Germline loops: CDR1 MNHNS, CDR2 SASEGT. The CDR3 sequence is CASSDWQGYTEAFF. In DNA, the CDR3 is TGTGCCAGCAGTGATTGGCAGGGCTACACTGAAGCTTTCTTT.